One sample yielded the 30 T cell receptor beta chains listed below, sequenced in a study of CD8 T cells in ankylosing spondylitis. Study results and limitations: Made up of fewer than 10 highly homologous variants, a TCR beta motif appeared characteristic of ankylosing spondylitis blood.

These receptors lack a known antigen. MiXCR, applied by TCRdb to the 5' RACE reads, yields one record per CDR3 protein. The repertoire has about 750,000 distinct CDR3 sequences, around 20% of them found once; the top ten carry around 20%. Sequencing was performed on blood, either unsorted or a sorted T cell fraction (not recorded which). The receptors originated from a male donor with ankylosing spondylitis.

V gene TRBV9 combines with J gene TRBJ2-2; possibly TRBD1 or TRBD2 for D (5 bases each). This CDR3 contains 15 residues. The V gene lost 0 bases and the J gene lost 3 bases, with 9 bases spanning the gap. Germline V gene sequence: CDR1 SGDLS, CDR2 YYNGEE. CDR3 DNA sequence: TGTGCCAGCAGCGTAGGGGGGATCGACACCGGGGAGCTGTTTTTT. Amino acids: CASSVGGIDTGELFF.

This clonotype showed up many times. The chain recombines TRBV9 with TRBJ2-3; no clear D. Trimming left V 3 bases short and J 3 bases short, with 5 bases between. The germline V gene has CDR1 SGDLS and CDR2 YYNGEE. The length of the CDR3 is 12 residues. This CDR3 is CASSDLTDTQYF. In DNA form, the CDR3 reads TGTGCCAGCAGCGATTTGACAGATACGCAGTATTTT.

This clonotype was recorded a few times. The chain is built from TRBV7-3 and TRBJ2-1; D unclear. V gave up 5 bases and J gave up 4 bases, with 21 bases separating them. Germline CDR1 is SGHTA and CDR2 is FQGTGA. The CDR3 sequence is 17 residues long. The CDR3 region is CASSPGYSMGNYNEQFF. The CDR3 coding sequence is TGTGCCAGCAGCCCCGGATACTCGATGGGGAATTACAATGAGCAGTTCTTC.

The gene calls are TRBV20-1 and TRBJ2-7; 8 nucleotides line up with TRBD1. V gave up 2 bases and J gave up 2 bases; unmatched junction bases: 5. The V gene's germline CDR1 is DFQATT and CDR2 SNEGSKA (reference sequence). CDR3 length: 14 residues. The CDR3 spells CSARPGTGAYEQYF. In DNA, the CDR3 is TGCAGTGCTAGACCCGGGACAGGTGCCTACGAGCAGTACTTC.

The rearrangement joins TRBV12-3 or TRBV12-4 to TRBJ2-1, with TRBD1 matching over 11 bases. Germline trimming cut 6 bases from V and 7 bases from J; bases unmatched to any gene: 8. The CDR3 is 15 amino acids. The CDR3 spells CASRPWTGGENEQFF. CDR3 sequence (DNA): TGTGCCAGCAGACCCTGGACAGGGGGCGAGAATGAGCAGTTCTTC.

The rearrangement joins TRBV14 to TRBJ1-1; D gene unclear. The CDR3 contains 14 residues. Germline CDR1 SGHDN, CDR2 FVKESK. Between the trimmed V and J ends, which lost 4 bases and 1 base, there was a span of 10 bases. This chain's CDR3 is CASSPTGWNTEAFF. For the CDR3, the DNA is TGTGCCAGCAGCCCGACCGGGTGGAACACTGAAGCTTTCTTT.

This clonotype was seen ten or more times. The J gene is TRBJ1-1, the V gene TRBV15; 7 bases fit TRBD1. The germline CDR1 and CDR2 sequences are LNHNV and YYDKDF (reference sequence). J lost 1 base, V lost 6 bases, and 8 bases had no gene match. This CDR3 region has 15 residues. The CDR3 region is CATRFTDRQNTEAFF. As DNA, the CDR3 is TGTGCCACCAGGTTCACGGACAGGCAGAACACTGAAGCTTTCTTT. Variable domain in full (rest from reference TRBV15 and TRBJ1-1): DAMVIQNPRYQVTQFGKPVTLSCSQTLNHNVMYWYQQKSSQAPKLLFHYYDKDFNNEADTPDNFQSRRPNTSFCFLDIRSPGLGDTAMYLCATRFTDRQNTEAFFGQGTRLTVV.

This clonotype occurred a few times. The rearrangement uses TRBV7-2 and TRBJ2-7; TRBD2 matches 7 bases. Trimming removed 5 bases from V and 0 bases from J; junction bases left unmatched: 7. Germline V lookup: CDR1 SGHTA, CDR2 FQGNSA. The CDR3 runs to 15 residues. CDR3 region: CASSIGRGSSYEQYF. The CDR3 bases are TGTGCCAGCAGCATCGGGCGCGGGAGCTCCTACGAGCAGTACTTC.

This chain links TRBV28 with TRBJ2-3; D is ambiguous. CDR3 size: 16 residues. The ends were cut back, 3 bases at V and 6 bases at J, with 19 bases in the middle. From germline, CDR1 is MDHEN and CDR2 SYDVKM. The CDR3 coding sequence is TGTGCCAGCAGTTTGGAAGGACGAGTCAGCAGGGATACGCAGTATTTT. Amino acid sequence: CASSLEGRVSRDTQYF.

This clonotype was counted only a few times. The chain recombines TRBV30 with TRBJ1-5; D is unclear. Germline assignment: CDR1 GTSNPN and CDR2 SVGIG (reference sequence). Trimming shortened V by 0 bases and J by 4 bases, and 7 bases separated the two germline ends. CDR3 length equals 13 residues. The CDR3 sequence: CAWSVDGNQPQHF. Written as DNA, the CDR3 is TGTGCCTGGAGTGTTGACGGAAATCAGCCCCAGCATTTT.

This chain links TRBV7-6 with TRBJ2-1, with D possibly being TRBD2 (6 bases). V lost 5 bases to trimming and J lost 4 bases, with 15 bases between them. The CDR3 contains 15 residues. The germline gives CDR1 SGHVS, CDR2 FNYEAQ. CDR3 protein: CASSKEGGGYNEQFF. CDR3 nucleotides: TGTGCCAGCAGCAAGGAGGGCGGAGGTTACAATGAGCAGTTCTTC.

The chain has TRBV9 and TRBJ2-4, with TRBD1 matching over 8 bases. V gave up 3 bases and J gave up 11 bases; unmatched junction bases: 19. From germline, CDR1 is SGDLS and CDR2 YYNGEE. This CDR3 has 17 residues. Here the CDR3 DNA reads TGTGCCAGCAGCGAGACGGGGACAGGTTATATATCGGGGCTTCAGTACTTC. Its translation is CASSETGTGYISGLQYF.

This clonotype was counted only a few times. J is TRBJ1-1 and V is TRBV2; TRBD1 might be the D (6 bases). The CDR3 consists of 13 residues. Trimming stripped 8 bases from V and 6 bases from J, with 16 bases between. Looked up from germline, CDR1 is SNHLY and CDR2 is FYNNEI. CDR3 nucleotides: TGTGCCAGCGTTTTGGGGGGCAACGCTGAAGCTTTCTTT. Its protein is CASVLGGNAEAFF.

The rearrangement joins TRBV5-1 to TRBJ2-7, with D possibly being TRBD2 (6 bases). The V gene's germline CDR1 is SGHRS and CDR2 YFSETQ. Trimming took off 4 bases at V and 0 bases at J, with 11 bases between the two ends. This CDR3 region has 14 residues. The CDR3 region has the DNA TGCGCCAGCAGCGCTGCCGGGAGCTCCTACGAGCAGTACTTC. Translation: CASSAAGSSYEQYF.

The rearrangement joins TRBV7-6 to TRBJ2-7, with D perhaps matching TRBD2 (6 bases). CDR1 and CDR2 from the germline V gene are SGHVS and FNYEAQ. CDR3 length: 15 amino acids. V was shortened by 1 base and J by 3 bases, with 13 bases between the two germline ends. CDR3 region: CASSLDPGAGYEQYF. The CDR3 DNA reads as TGTGCCAGCAGCTTAGACCCGGGAGCAGGCTACGAGCAGTACTTC.

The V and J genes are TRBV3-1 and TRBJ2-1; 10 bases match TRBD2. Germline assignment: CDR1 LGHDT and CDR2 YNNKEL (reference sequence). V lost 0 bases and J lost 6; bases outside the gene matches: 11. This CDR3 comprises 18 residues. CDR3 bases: TGTGCCAGCAGCCAAGATGGAGCTAGCGGGAGTATATTCAATGAGCAGTTCTTC. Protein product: CASSQDGASGSIFNEQFF.

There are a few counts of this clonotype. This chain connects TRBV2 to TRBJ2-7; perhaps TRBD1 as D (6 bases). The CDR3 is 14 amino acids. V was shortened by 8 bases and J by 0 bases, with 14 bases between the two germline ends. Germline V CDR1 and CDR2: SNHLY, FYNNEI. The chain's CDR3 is CASLQGSGSYEQYF. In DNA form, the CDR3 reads TGTGCCAGCCTACAGGGCTCGGGCTCCTACGAGCAGTACTTC.

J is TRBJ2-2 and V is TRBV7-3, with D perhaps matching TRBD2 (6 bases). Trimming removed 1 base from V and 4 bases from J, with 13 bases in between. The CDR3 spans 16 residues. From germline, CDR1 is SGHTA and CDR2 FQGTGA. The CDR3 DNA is TGTGCCAGCAGCTTAAAGGGCGGAGGGTTCACCGGGGAGCTGTTTTTT. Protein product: CASSLKGGGFTGELFF. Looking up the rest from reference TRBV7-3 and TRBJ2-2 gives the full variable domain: GAGVSQTPSNKVTEKGKYVELRCDPISGHTALYWYRQSLGQGPEFLIYFQGTGAADDSGLPNDRFFAVRPEGSVSTLKIQRTERGDSAVYLCASSLKGGGFTGELFFGEGSRLTVL.

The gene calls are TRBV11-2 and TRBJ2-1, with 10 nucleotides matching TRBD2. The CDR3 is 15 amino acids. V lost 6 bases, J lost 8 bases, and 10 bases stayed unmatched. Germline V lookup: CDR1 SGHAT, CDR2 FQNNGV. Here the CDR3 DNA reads TGTGCCAGCAGACCGCTAGCGGGAGAAGTGGATGAGCAGTTCTTC. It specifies CASRPLAGEVDEQFF.

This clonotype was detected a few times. This chain's CDR3 is CASSPRWLAGPLSSYNEQFF. In DNA, the CDR3 is TGTGCCAGCAGCCCCCGCTGGCTAGCGGGTCCCCTAAGCTCCTACAATGAGCAGTTCTTC. The genes are TRBV21-1 and TRBJ2-1; the DNA was not compared with TRBD2, the D call given in the table. TRBV21-1 is a documented pseudogene. The CDR3 length is 20 residues.

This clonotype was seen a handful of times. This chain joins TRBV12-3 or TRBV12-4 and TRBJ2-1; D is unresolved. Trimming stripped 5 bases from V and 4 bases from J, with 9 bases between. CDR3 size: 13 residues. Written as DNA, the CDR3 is TGTGCCAGCAGTCCCGCGTCGTACAATGAGCAGTTCTTC. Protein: CASSPASYNEQFF.

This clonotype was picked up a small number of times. The chain's CDR3 is CSVVGGTSPQETQYF. CDR3 in DNA: TGCAGCGTTGTAGGTGGGACCTCCCCGCAAGAGACCCAGTACTTC. The chain links TRBV29-1 to TRBJ2-5; D is perhaps TRBD1 or TRBD2 (5 bases each). Germline CDR1 SQVTM, CDR2 ANQGSEA. The length of the CDR3 is 15 residues. Trimming shortened V by 4 bases and J by 2 bases, and 17 bases separated the two germline ends.

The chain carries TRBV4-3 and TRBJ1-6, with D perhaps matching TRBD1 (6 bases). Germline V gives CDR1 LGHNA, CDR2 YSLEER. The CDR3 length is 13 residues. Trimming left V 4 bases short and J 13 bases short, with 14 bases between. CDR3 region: CASSPGYRAPLHF. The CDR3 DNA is TGCGCCAGCAGCCCGGGGTACAGGGCGCCCCTCCACTTT.

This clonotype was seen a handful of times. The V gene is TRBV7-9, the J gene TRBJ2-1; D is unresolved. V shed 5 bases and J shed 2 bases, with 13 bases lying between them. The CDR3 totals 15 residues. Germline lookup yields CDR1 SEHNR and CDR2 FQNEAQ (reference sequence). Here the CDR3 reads CASSEGSKPYNEQFF. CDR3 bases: TGTGCCAGCAGCGAAGGTAGTAAACCCTACAATGAGCAGTTCTTC.

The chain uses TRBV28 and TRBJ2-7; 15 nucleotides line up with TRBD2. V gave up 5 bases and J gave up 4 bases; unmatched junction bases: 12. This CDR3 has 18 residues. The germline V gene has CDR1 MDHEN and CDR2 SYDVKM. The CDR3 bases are TGTGCCAGCAGTGACGGACTAGCGGGAGGGCCTTGGCAATACGAGCAGTACTTC. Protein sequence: CASSDGLAGGPWQYEQYF.

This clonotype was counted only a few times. The CDR3 is CASSVWDRGTPDTQYF. CDR3 bases: TGTGCCAGCAGTGTGTGGGACAGGGGTACCCCAGATACGCAGTATTTT. The rearrangement links TRBV12-3 or TRBV12-4 to TRBJ2-3; 10 positions agree with TRBD1. Trimming at V came to 5 bases and at J to 4 bases, leaving 9 bases not matched to a gene. CDR3 size: 16 residues.

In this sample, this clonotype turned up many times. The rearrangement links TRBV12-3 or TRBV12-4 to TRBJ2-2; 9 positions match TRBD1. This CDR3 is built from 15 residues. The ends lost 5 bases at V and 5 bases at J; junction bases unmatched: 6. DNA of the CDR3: TGTGCCAGCAGTAAGGGGACAGGGTGGACCGGGGAGCTGTTTTTT. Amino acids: CASSKGTGWTGELFF.

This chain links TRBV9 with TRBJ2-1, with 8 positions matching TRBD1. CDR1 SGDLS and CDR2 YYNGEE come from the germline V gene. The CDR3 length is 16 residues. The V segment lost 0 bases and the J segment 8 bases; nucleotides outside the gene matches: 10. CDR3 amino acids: CASSVGTGGWIDEQFF. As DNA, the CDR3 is TGTGCCAGCAGCGTAGGTACAGGGGGATGGATCGATGAGCAGTTCTTC.

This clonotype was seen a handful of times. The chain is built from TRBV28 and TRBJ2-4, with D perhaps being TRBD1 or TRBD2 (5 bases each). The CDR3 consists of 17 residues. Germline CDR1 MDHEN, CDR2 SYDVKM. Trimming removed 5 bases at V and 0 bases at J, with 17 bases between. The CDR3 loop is CASSLIPGLLAKNIQYF. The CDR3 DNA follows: TGTGCCAGCAGTCTTATCCCGGGGCTCCTAGCCAAAAACATTCAGTACTTC.

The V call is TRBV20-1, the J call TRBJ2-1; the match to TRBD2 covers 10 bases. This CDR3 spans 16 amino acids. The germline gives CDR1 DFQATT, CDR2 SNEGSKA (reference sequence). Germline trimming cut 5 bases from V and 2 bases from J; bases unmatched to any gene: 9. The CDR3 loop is CSALVATSGAYNEQFF. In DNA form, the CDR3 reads TGCAGTGCTCTAGTGGCCACTAGCGGGGCCTACAATGAGCAGTTCTTC.